This passage covers 27 T cell receptor beta chains from one sample sequenced in a study of sequential checkpoint blockade in melanoma. The repertoire was sequenced with immunoSEQ multiplex PCR; TCRdb's copy has only in-frame clones and lacks some. The sample holds fewer than 35,000 clones, roughly four fifths seen once. Treatment reported: randomized to nivolumab then ipilimumab (arm A) or the reverse (arm B). The sample in question was CD8+ T cells sorted from blood (inferred from file names), obtained from a patient given nivolumab and ipilimumab in sequence. These receptor sequences come from a human donor with melanoma.

The V and J genes are TRBV9 and TRBJ2-7; D gene unclear. Germline values: CDR1 SGDLS, CDR2 YYNGEE. Trimming cost V 0 bases and J 0 bases, with 4 bases left between them. The CDR3 runs to 13 residues. The CDR3 nucleotides are TGTGCCAGCAGCGTAGACAGCTCCTACGAGCAGTACTTC. This encodes CASSVDSSYEQYF.

V gene TRBV15 combines with J gene TRBJ2-3, with D possibly TRBD2 on 6 matching bases. Trimming removed 5 bases from V and 3 bases from J, with 15 bases in between. The length of the CDR3 is 15 residues. Germline V lookup: CDR1 LNHNV, CDR2 YYDKDF (reference sequence). The CDR3 region is CATSPPGTLTDTQYF. CDR3 sequence (DNA): TGTGCCACCAGCCCCCCCGGGACTTTGACAGATACGCAGTATTTT.

This chain links TRBV7-9 with TRBJ1-6, with D possibly TRBD1 on 5 matching bases. V lost 1 base and J lost 1, with 8 bases in between. The germline CDR1 and CDR2 sequences are SEHNR and FQNEAQ (reference sequence). The CDR3 spans 16 residues. CDR3 sequence: CASSLEGLSYNSPLHF. In DNA, the CDR3 is TGTGCCAGCAGCTTAGAGGGGCTTTCCTATAATTCACCCCTCCACTTT.

CDR3 DNA: TGTGCCATCAGAACTAGCGGGCCGACCTACGAGCAGTACTTC. It codes for CAIRTSGPTYEQYF. The chain has TRBV10-3 and TRBJ2-7, with 9 nucleotides matching TRBD2. Looked up from germline, CDR1 is ENHRY and CDR2 is SYGVKD. The V segment lost 6 bases and the J segment 2 bases; nucleotides outside the gene matches: 5. The CDR3 is made up of 14 amino acids.

J is TRBJ2-1 and V is TRBV4-2; 9 bases are a match to TRBD2. This CDR3 has 15 amino acids. With V trimmed by 4 bases and J by 15 bases, 16 bases remained unmatched. Per the germline V gene, CDR1 is LGHNA and CDR2 is YNFKEQ. CDR3: CASSPRLAGAGEPFF. The CDR3 DNA follows: TGTGCCAGCAGCCCGCGATTAGCGGGAGCCGGGGAACCGTTCTTC.

This chain connects TRBV6-4 to TRBJ2-1, with TRBD2 matching over 10 bases. The germline V gene has CDR1 MRHNA and CDR2 SNTAGT. Germline trimming cut 3 bases from V and 4 bases from J; bases unmatched to any gene: 6. This CDR3 has 16 amino acids. For the CDR3, the DNA is TGTGCCAGCAGTGAGCTAGCGGGAGTGGGATACAATGAGCAGTTCTTC. Translation: CASSELAGVGYNEQFF.

This chain uses TRBV19 with TRBJ1-1, with unresolved D. This CDR3 comprises 16 residues. Germline V lookup: CDR1 LNHDA, CDR2 SQIVND (reference sequence). Trimming took off 0 bases at V and 4 bases at J, with 15 bases between the two ends. CDR3 in amino acids: CASSIDEVGEFTEAFF. In DNA, the CDR3 is TGTGCCAGTAGTATAGATGAGGTTGGAGAGTTCACTGAAGCTTTCTTT.

This clone came up once. This chain uses TRBV13 with TRBJ2-1; 11 positions agree with TRBD2. V lost 4 bases, J lost 2 bases, and 7 bases stayed unmatched. The germline V gene has CDR1 PRHDT and CDR2 FYEKMQ (reference sequence). The CDR3 is made up of 17 amino acids. The CDR3 protein is CASSSATSGEAYNEQFF. CDR3 sequence (DNA): TGTGCCAGCAGCTCGGCGACTAGCGGGGAAGCCTACAATGAGCAGTTCTTC. The full variable domain, rest sourced from reference TRBV13 and TRBJ2-1, is AAGVIQSPRHLIKEKRETATLKCYPIPRHDTVYWYQQGPGQDPQFLISFYEKMQSDKGSIPDRFSAQQFSDYHSELNMSSLELGDSALYFCASSSATSGEAYNEQFFGPGTRLTVL.

The chain couples TRBV7-9 to TRBJ1-1, with D perhaps TRBD1 (5 bases). Germline CDR1 SEHNR, CDR2 FQNEAQ (reference sequence). The V and J ends lost 7 bases and 3 bases respectively, with 15 bases between them. This CDR3 region has 14 residues. The chain's CDR3 is CASNRWRGHTEAFF. The CDR3 coding sequence is TGTGCCAGCAACAGGTGGAGGGGCCACACTGAAGCTTTCTTT.

The chain joins TRBV4-3 to TRBJ2-3, with 15 nucleotides matching TRBD2. CDR1 and CDR2 (germline): LGHNA, YSLEER. V was clipped by 4 bases and J by 3 bases; unmatched bases: 5. CDR3 length: 17 amino acids. CDR3 coding DNA: TGCGCCAGCAGCCTCGGACTAGCGGGAGGGCCGACAGATACGCAGTATTTT. It specifies CASSLGLAGGPTDTQYF.

The chain couples TRBV7-8 to TRBJ2-3; 10 bases line up with TRBD2. V dropped 7 bases and J dropped 3; count of bases not matched to a gene: 16. CDR1 is SGHVS and CDR2 is FQNEAQ in the germline V gene. This CDR3 has 18 amino acids. CDR3 amino acids: CASTKRILAGSPTDTQYF. In DNA, the CDR3 is TGTGCCAGCACCAAAAGGATACTAGCGGGGTCGCCTACAGATACGCAGTATTTT.

The chain couples TRBV6-5 to TRBJ1-6; D ambiguous. Germline V gene data show CDR1 as MNHEY and CDR2 as SVGAGI. The CDR3 consists of 13 residues. V was clipped by 7 bases and J by 7 bases, with 11 bases between them. The CDR3, as DNA: TGTGCCAGCACACAACGGGGAAATTCACCCCTCCACTTT. Translated: CASTQRGNSPLHF.

This clone was found a few times. V is TRBV15 and J is TRBJ2-5; tentatively, D is TRBD2 (5 bases). The CDR3 is made up of 17 amino acids. The germline V gene has CDR1 LNHNV and CDR2 YYDKDF (reference sequence). Trimming removed 1 base from V and 2 bases from J, with 17 bases in between. The CDR3 coding sequence is TGTGCCACCAGCAGAGGCAGATTTGGAGGAAAACAAGAGACCCAGTACTTC. As protein: CATSRGRFGGKQETQYF.

This clone was recorded once. This chain connects TRBV14 to TRBJ1-1; a weak D match, TRBD1 (6 bases). Trimming removed 5 bases from V and 5 bases from J, with 12 bases in between. The CDR3 covers 13 residues. CDR1 is SGHDN, CDR2 FVKESK, per germline. CDR3 protein: CASSVGGRTEAFF. The CDR3 DNA follows: TGTGCCAGCAGCGTCGGGGGGCGTACTGAAGCTTTCTTT.

The J gene is TRBJ2-7, the V gene TRBV4-1; 7 bases map to TRBD2. CDR1 is MGHRA and CDR2 is YSYEKL in the germline V gene. V dropped 4 bases and J dropped 1; count of bases not matched to a gene: 1. The CDR3 sequence is 13 residues long. The CDR3 is CASSPGGSYEQYF. CDR3 DNA: TGCGCCAGCAGCCCCGGGGGGTCCTACGAGCAGTACTTC.

This clone was picked up one time. The chain couples TRBV6-4 to TRBJ2-3; 8 nucleotides agree with TRBD2. Unmatched junction bases numbered 2, after V lost 6 bases and J lost 0 bases. Germline CDR1 MRHNA, CDR2 SNTAGT. This CDR3 contains 14 residues. CDR3: CASSPSGSTDTQYF. In DNA form, the CDR3 reads TGTGCCAGCAGCCCTAGCGGGAGCACAGATACGCAGTATTTT.

V usage is TRBV4-3 and J usage is TRBJ2-2; maybe TRBD2 (5 bases). CDR3 length equals 13 residues. CDR1 and CDR2 (germline): LGHNA, YSLEER. With 3 bases removed from V and 6 bases from J, the gap between germline ends came to 8 bases. The CDR3 here is CASSQGDPGELFF. CDR3 sequence (DNA): TGCGCCAGCAGCCAGGGAGACCCCGGGGAGCTGTTTTTT.

This rearrangement joins TRBV7-6 to TRBJ1-3; TRBD1 matches 7 bases. Per germline, CDR1 SGHVS and CDR2 FNYEAQ. The V and J ends lost 5 bases and 4 bases, in that order; junction bases with no gene match: 11. The CDR3 length is 16 residues. The CDR3 loop reads CASSENPLTGGNTIYF. CDR3 nucleotide sequence: TGTGCCAGCAGCGAAAATCCCCTGACAGGGGGAAACACCATATATTTT.

The V and J genes are TRBV7-8 and TRBJ2-7; 9 bases map to TRBD1. The CDR3 covers 15 residues. Trimming cost V 3 bases and J 1 base; bases outside gene matches: 4. The germline V gene encodes CDR1 SGHVS and CDR2 FQNEAQ. CDR3 sequence (DNA): TGTGCCAGCAGCTTGGGGACAGGGTTTTCCTACGAGCAGTACTTC. Amino acids: CASSLGTGFSYEQYF.

This clone was seen more than once but under ten times. This rearrangement joins TRBV4-1 to TRBJ2-1, with D perhaps TRBD1 (5 bases). CDR1 MGHRA and CDR2 YSYEKL come from the germline V gene. The CDR3 runs to 20 residues. Trimming removed 2 bases from V and 4 bases from J, with 27 bases in between. The CDR3 loop is CASSQPLHPLFGPGYNEQFF. DNA of the CDR3: TGCGCCAGCAGCCAACCACTCCACCCCTTGTTCGGACCAGGGTACAATGAGCAGTTCTTC.

The sample holds a few counts of this clone. The chain employs TRBV18 and TRBJ1-4; D remains ambiguous. Looked up from germline, CDR1 is KGHSH and CDR2 is LQKENI. V dropped 5 bases and J dropped 0 bases, with 4 bases sitting between them. The length of the CDR3 is 13 residues. CDR3 coding DNA: TGTGCCAGCTCAGCTACAACTAATGAAAAACTGTTTTTT. Amino acid sequence: CASSATTNEKLFF. Full variable domain (missing parts from reference TRBV18 and TRBJ1-4): NAGVMQNPRHLVRRRGQEARLRCSPMKGHSHVYWYRQLPEEGLKFMVYLQKENIIDESGMPKERFSAEFPKEGPSILRIQQVVRGDSAAYFCASSATTNEKLFFGSGTQLSVL.

This clone was picked up one time. The CDR3 loop reads CASSPNSYEQYF. The DNA of the CDR3 is TGTGCCAGCTCCCCTAATTCCTACGAGCAGTACTTC. The chain recombines TRBV18 with TRBJ2-5; D remains unclear. The J call may be faulty, since TRBJ2-7 better matches the DNA end. The CDR3 runs 12 residues. CDR1 KGHSH and CDR2 LQKENI come from the germline V gene.

J is TRBJ2-3 and V is TRBV19; perhaps TRBD2 as D (5 bases). Germline values: CDR1 LNHDA, CDR2 SQIVND (reference sequence). The CDR3 runs to 13 residues. Trimming took 7 bases from V and 6 from J, leaving 14 bases between them. CDR3 bases: TGTGCCAGTAACGACTGGACGGGGGATACGCAGTATTTT. Translation gives CASNDWTGDTQYF.

The genes are TRBV7-2 and TRBJ2-2; 11 nucleotides line up with TRBD2. The CDR3 totals 15 residues. Trimming took 4 bases from V and 6 from J; bases not matched to a gene: 4. CDR1 and CDR2 (germline): SGHTA, FQGNSA. The chain's CDR3 is CASSWALAGAGELFF. The CDR3 DNA is TGTGCCAGCAGCTGGGCACTAGCGGGAGCCGGGGAGCTGTTTTTT.

The chain links TRBV9 to TRBJ1-2; no clear D gene. Per germline, CDR1 SGDLS and CDR2 YYNGEE. This CDR3 region has 15 residues. Deletions cut 4 bases from V and 4 bases from J, with 17 bases between. The CDR3: CASSPTDSRAYGYTF. In DNA, the CDR3 is TGTGCCAGCAGCCCTACGGACTCCCGGGCCTATGGCTACACCTTC.

This sequence joins TRBV7-9 and TRBJ1-5; 11 positions match TRBD1. Germline V gene sequence: CDR1 SEHNR, CDR2 FQNEAQ (reference sequence). CDR3 length equals 16 residues. Trimming cost V 5 bases and J 6 bases; bases outside gene matches: 9. The chain's CDR3 is CASSGYRDRGSQPQHF. The CDR3 DNA is TGTGCCAGCAGCGGGTACCGGGACAGGGGGAGTCAGCCCCAGCATTTT.

The rearrangement links TRBV5-1 to TRBJ1-3; no clear D gene. Germline loops: CDR1 SGHRS, CDR2 YFSETQ. Trimming left V 0 bases short and J 0 bases short, with 7 bases between. This CDR3 is built from 15 residues. The CDR3 sequence: CASSLAGSSGNTIYF. In nucleotides, the CDR3 is TGCGCCAGCAGCTTGGCCGGGAGCTCTGGAAACACCATATATTTT. Based on the CDR3 plus reference TRBV5-1 and TRBJ1-3, the full variable domain is KAGVTQTPRYLIKTRGQQVTLSCSPISGHRSVSWYQQTPGQGLQFLFEYFSETQRNKGNFPGRFSGRQFSNSRSEMNVSTLELGDSALYLCASSLAGSSGNTIYFGEGSWLTVV.